Each of the 26 T cell receptor beta chains below was sequenced from the same sample in a study of cytomegalovirus exposure and HLA in healthy donors (dated by TCRdb to about 2017). Preparation of the library involved the immunoSEQ multiplex PCR assay. For the multiplex PCR, a mixture combining 60 forward primers for TCR Vbeta segments and 13 reverse primers for TCR Jbeta segments was used. TCRdb stores this immuneACCESS table with in-frame sequences only. Part of the clones is absent; in the studies checked, under half of the shortfall reflects unresolved V genes, and no reason is known for the rest. Across this sample there are about 250,000 clones, with 65% to 85% seen only once. Under 3% of the sample is in the top ten clones. Sequencing was performed on PBMCs. These receptors came from a female donor in good health and CMV-seronegative.

This chain links TRBV4-1 with TRBJ1-2; the D is unclear. The CDR3 is made up of 12 amino acids. With 0 bases removed from V and 4 bases from J, the gap between germline ends came to 3 bases. In germline, CDR1 is MGHRA, CDR2 YSYEKL. The CDR3 loop is CASSQDFYGYTF. As DNA, the CDR3 is TGCGCCAGCAGCCAAGACTTCTATGGCTACACCTTC.

The chain recombines TRBV5-1 with TRBJ1-2; D not certain. V was trimmed by 3 bases and J by 6 bases, leaving 21 bases between them. The CDR3 contains 16 residues. In germline, CDR1 is SGHRS, CDR2 YFSETQ. Here the CDR3 DNA reads TGCGCCAGCAGCTCCCAGTTTGGGTCCCTAGACGATGGCTACACCTTC. Translating it yields CASSSQFGSLDDGYTF.

The rearrangement joins TRBV25-1 to TRBJ2-5, with D unclear. TRBJ2-7 matches the DNA end more closely, so the J call is doubtful. This CDR3 has 13 residues. Germline V gene lookup returns CDR1 MGHDK and CDR2 SYGVNS. The CDR3, as DNA: TGTGCCAGCAGTGTACAGAGCTCCTACGAGCAGTACTTC. Its translation: CASSVQSSYEQYF.

The gene calls are TRBV4-2 and TRBJ2-3, with 10 bases matching TRBD2. The germline CDR1 and CDR2 sequences are LGHNA and YNFKEQ. The CDR3 spans 16 residues. The trim removed 2 bases at V and 0 bases at J, leaving 2 bases unmatched. CDR3 coding DNA: TGTGCCAGCAGCCAAACTAGCGGGACTAGCACAGATACGCAGTATTTT. This gives the protein CASSQTSGTSTDTQYF.

Details on this clone: An end of the junction does not agree with germline; a read error may underlie this. J is TRBJ2-2 and V is TRBV6-5; TRBD1 might be the D (6 bases). The CDR3 consists of 15 residues. Germline V gene lookup returns CDR1 MNHEY and CDR2 SVGAGI. CDR3 sequence: CASTRQASNTGEPFF. The CDR3 DNA reads as TGTGCCAGCACCCGACAGGCATCGAACACCGGGGAGCCGTTTTTT.

This rearrangement joins TRBV2 to TRBJ2-7; 8 nucleotides match TRBD1. V gave up 7 bases and J gave up 3 bases; unmatched junction bases: 8. Germline assignment: CDR1 SNHLY and CDR2 FYNNEI. CDR3 length equals 14 residues. This chain's CDR3 is CASNSGTGFYEQYF. DNA for the CDR3: TGTGCCAGCAACTCCGGGACAGGTTTCTACGAGCAGTACTTC.

The chain recombines TRBV6-5 with TRBJ2-5; D not resolved. Germline values: CDR1 MNHEY, CDR2 SVGAGI. The V and J ends lost 8 bases and 2 bases respectively, with 18 bases between them. CDR3 length: 15 residues. This chain's CDR3 is CASLATIGFQETQYF. CDR3 nucleotides: TGTGCCAGCTTAGCCACCATAGGTTTTCAAGAGACCCAGTACTTC.

This chain connects TRBV11-3 to TRBJ2-7, with TRBD2 matching 11 bases. J lost 6 bases, V lost 0 bases, and 7 bases had no gene match. Germline loops: CDR1 SGHNT, CDR2 YENEEA. The CDR3 consists of 16 residues. CDR3 in amino acids: CASSLERGLAGGEQYF. DNA for the CDR3: TGTGCCAGCAGCTTAGAACGGGGTCTAGCGGGAGGCGAGCAGTACTTC.

The chain uses TRBV10-3 and TRBJ1-4, with 11 bases aligning to TRBD1. The CDR3 sequence is 18 residues long. Germline V gives CDR1 ENHRY, CDR2 SYGVKD. The V gene end was trimmed by 0 bases and the J gene end by 5 bases; junction bases not matched to a gene: 8. CDR3 bases: TGTGCCATCAGTGAGTCTCCGGGACAGGGGGTTATCAATGAAAAACTGTTTTTT. This translates into CAISESPGQGVINEKLFF.

V and J are TRBV6-6 and TRBJ2-1, with D perhaps matching TRBD2 (5 bases). The CDR3 is 16 amino acids. Germline V gene data show CDR1 as MNHNY and CDR2 as SVGAGI (reference sequence). V was trimmed by 2 bases and J by 4 bases, leaving 15 bases between them. The CDR3 loop is CASSYGVGVGYNEQFF. For the CDR3, the DNA is TGTGCCAGCAGTTACGGGGTGGGAGTAGGGTACAATGAGCAGTTCTTC.

This chain joins TRBV10-3 and TRBJ2-2, with D perhaps matching TRBD1 (5 bases). The germline V gene encodes CDR1 ENHRY and CDR2 SYGVKD. The V gene lost 6 bases and the J gene lost 1 base, with 18 bases spanning the gap. The CDR3 extends over 17 amino acids. CDR3 amino acids: CAISEGAGRQNTGELFF. CDR3 in DNA: TGTGCCATCAGCGAAGGGGCAGGCCGGCAGAACACCGGGGAGCTGTTTTTT.

The sample holds a few counts of this clone. The junction and the germline gene differ at one end; a read error may be behind it. The chain carries TRBV7-9 and TRBJ1-4; D remains unclear. The CDR3 covers 11 residues. CDR1 and CDR2 from the germline V gene are SEHNR and FQNEAQ (reference sequence). The DNA for the CDR3 is TGTTCCAGCAGTCTTAATGAAAAACTGTTTTTT. Amino acid sequence: CSSSLNEKLFF.

V gene TRBV25-1 combines with J gene TRBJ2-5, with D unresolved. V was clipped by 10 bases and J by 6 bases, with 9 bases between them. Germline V lookup: CDR1 MGHDK, CDR2 SYGVNS. The CDR3 runs to 10 residues. The CDR3 DNA reads as TGTGCCACGAAGGAGAAGACCCAGTACTTC. It specifies CATKEKTQYF. The whole variable domain, filled in from reference TRBV25-1 and TRBJ2-5, reads EADIYQTPRYLVIGTGKKITLECSQTMGHDKMYWYQQDPGMELHLIHYSYGVNSTEKGDLSSESTVSRIRTEHFPLTLESARPSHTSQYLCATKEKTQYFGPGTRLLVL.

The chain couples TRBV28 to TRBJ2-2; 8 bases are a match to TRBD1. Trimming at V came to 6 bases and at J to 5 bases, leaving 5 bases not matched to a gene. The V gene's germline CDR1 is MDHEN and CDR2 SYDVKM. The CDR3 contains 14 residues. The CDR3 spells CASSRQGSTGELFF. CDR3 DNA: TGTGCCAGCAGCCGACAGGGGAGTACCGGGGAGCTGTTTTTT.

This clone has a handful of counts. The chain links TRBV6-5 to TRBJ2-3, with TRBD2 matching over 9 bases. This CDR3 has 16 residues. The V and J ends lost 4 bases and 4 bases, in that order; junction bases with no gene match: 9. The germline V gene has CDR1 MNHEY and CDR2 SVGAGI. The CDR3 spells CASSLREGGRADTQYF. The CDR3 nucleotides are TGTGCCAGCAGTTTGCGGGAGGGAGGTAGGGCAGATACGCAGTATTTT.

This chain joins TRBV5-1 and TRBJ2-1; D perhaps matches TRBD2 (5 bases). The ends were cut back, 2 bases at V and 5 bases at J, with 20 bases in the middle. CDR1 is SGHRS and CDR2 is YFSETQ in the germline V gene. The CDR3 is 17 residues long. The CDR3 spells CASSFTSGSFSHNEQFF. The CDR3 DNA reads TGCGCCAGCAGCTTTACGTCGGGATCCTTTAGTCACAATGAGCAGTTCTTC.

This CDR3 reads CASSQDGLASLTGELFF. The CDR3 region has the DNA TGTGCCAGCAGCCAAGACGGACTAGCCTCTCTCACCGGGGAGCTGTTTTTT. This rearrangement joins TRBV14 to TRBJ2-2; 8 positions match TRBD2. The CDR3 has 17 residues. V lost 0 bases, J lost 4 bases, and 7 bases stayed unmatched. CDR1 is SGHDN, CDR2 FVKESK, per germline. Filled out from reference TRBV14 and TRBJ2-2, the complete variable domain reads EAGVTQFPSHSVIEKGQTVTLRCDPISGHDNLYWYRRVMGKEIKFLLHFVKESKQDESGMPNNRFLAERTGGTYSTLKVQPAELEDSGVYFCASSQDGLASLTGELFFGEGSRLTVL.

The genes are TRBV29-1 and TRBJ2-1; 13 positions agree with TRBD2. With V trimmed by 4 bases and J by 6 bases, 6 bases remained unmatched. The CDR3 length is 15 residues. CDR1 and CDR2 from the germline V gene are SQVTM and ANQGSEA. This CDR3 is CSVVSRLAGGNEQFF. Here the CDR3 DNA reads TGCAGCGTTGTATCCCGACTAGCGGGAGGCAATGAGCAGTTCTTC.

This sequence joins TRBV28 and TRBJ2-1, with 12 positions matching TRBD2. The length of the CDR3 is 15 residues. The ends lost 2 bases at V and 6 bases at J; junction bases unmatched: 2. CDR1 and CDR2 (germline): MDHEN, SYDVKM. The CDR3 spells CASSLGLAGSNEQFF. In nucleotides, the CDR3 is TGTGCCAGCAGTTTAGGACTAGCGGGATCCAATGAGCAGTTCTTC.

This clone was detected once. The gene calls are TRBV28 and TRBJ1-5; 8 nucleotides line up with TRBD1. The junction had 6 bases not matched to a gene; V was cut back by 6 bases and J by 2 bases. Germline values: CDR1 MDHEN, CDR2 SYDVKM. CDR3 length equals 15 residues. CDR3 region: CASRVPGQGNQPQHF. In DNA, the CDR3 is TGTGCCAGCAGAGTACCGGGACAGGGCAATCAGCCCCAGCATTTT.

This clone has only a few counts. The chain links TRBV28 to TRBJ1-5; 8 nucleotides match TRBD1. This CDR3 is built from 14 residues. In germline, CDR1 is MDHEN, CDR2 SYDVKM. With V trimmed by 5 bases and J by 8 bases, 8 bases remained unmatched. This CDR3 reads CASSPRTGWEPQHF. The CDR3 DNA sequence: TGTGCCAGCAGTCCCAGGACAGGGTGGGAGCCCCAGCATTTT.

This sequence joins TRBV5-6 and TRBJ2-7; no clear D. The CDR3 consists of 14 residues. Trimming shortened V by 0 bases and J by 1 base, and 8 bases separated the two germline ends. Germline V gene lookup returns CDR1 SGHDT and CDR2 YYEEEE. Here the CDR3 reads CASSLDSRSYEQYF. The CDR3 region has the DNA TGTGCCAGCAGCTTGGACAGTCGTTCCTACGAGCAGTACTTC.

The V and J genes are TRBV9 and TRBJ2-1, with a possible D match to TRBD2 (6 bases). The CDR3 sequence is 14 residues long. V was trimmed by 1 base and J by 10 bases, leaving 15 bases between them. Germline V gives CDR1 SGDLS, CDR2 YYNGEE. CDR3 DNA sequence: TGTGCCAGCAGCGTATCCTGGGGGGTGGAGGAGCAGTTCTTC. Translation: CASSVSWGVEEQFF. Together with reference TRBV9 and TRBJ2-1, the CDR3 gives the full variable domain: DSGVTQTPKHLITATGQRVTLRCSPRSGDLSVYWYQQSLDQGLQFLIQYYNGEERAKGNILERFSAQQFPDLHSELNLSSLELGDSALYFCASSVSWGVEEQFFGPGTRLTVL.

V gene TRBV18 combines with J gene TRBJ2-7; maybe TRBD1 (5 bases). Trimming removed 4 bases at V and 0 bases at J, with 7 bases between. The CDR3 covers 13 residues. CDR1 is KGHSH, CDR2 LQKENI, per germline. CDR3 loop: CASSQGSSYEQYF. In DNA form, the CDR3 reads TGTGCCAGCTCACAGGGGTCCTCCTACGAGCAGTACTTC. The whole variable domain, filled in from reference TRBV18 and TRBJ2-7, reads NAGVMQNPRHLVRRRGQEARLRCSPMKGHSHVYWYRQLPEEGLKFMVYLQKENIIDESGMPKERFSAEFPKEGPSILRIQQVVRGDSAAYFCASSQGSSYEQYFGPGTRLTVT.

This clone is a singleton in its sample. The V gene is TRBV7-7, the J gene TRBJ2-3; 10 nucleotides align to TRBD2. Germline V gives CDR1 SSHAT, CDR2 FNYEAQ (reference sequence). The CDR3 totals 14 residues. V gave up 5 bases and J gave up 6 bases; unmatched junction bases: 5. This CDR3 reads CASSASGRADTQYF. In DNA form, the CDR3 reads TGTGCCAGCAGCGCCAGCGGGAGGGCTGATACGCAGTATTTT.

The chain has TRBV6-1 and TRBJ2-5; weak D call: TRBD1 (6 bases). The CDR3 totals 14 residues. CDR1 is MNHNS and CDR2 is SASEGT in the germline V gene. V gave up 2 bases and J gave up 11 bases, with 18 bases separating them. DNA for the CDR3: TGTGCCAGCAGTGAAATGGGGGCGTTTGAGGAGCAGTACTTC. Protein sequence: CASSEMGAFEEQYF.